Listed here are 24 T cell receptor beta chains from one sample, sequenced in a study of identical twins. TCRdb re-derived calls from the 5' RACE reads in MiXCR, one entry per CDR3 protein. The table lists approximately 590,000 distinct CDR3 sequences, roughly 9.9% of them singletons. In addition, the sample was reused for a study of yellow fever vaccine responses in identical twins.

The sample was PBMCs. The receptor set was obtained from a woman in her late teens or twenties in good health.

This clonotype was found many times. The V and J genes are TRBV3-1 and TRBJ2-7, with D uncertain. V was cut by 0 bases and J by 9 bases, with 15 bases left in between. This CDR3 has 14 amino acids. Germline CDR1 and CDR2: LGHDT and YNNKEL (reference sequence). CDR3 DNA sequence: TGTGCCAGCAGCCAAGAGGTCGGGCAACGCGGGCAGTACTTC. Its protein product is CASSQEVGQRGQYF.

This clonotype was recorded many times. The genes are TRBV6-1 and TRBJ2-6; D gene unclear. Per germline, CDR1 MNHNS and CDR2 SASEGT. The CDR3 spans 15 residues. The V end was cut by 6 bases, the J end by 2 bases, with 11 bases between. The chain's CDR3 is CASSTRSTGANVLTF. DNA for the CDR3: TGTGCCAGCAGCACACGGTCCACTGGGGCCAACGTCCTGACTTTC.

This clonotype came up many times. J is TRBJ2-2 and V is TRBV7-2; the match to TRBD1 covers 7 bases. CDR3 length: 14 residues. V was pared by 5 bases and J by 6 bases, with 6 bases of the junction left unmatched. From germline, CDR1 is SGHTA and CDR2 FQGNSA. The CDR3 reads CASSLTGSAGELFF. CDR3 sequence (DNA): TGTGCCAGCAGCCTGACAGGGTCCGCCGGGGAGCTGTTTTTT.

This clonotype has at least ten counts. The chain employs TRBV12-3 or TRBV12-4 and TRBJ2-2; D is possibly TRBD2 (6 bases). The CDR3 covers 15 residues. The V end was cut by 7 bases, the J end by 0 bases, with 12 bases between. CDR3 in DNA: TGTGCCAGCACCGAGACTAGTGCGAACACCGGGGAGCTGTTTTTT. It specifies CASTETSANTGELFF.

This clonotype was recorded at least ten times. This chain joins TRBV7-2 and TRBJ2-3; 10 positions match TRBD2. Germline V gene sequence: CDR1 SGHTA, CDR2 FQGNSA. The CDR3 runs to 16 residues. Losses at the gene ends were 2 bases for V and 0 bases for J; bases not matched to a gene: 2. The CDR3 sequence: CASSLLAGASTDTQYF. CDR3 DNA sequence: TGTGCCAGCAGCTTACTAGCGGGAGCTAGCACAGATACGCAGTATTTT.

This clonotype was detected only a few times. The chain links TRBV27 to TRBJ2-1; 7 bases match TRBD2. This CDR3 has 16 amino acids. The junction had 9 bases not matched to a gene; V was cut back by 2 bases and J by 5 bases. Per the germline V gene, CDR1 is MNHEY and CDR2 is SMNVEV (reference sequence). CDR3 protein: CASSLPEGGSDNEQFF. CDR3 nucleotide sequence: TGTGCCAGCAGTTTACCCGAGGGAGGGTCTGACAATGAGCAGTTCTTC.

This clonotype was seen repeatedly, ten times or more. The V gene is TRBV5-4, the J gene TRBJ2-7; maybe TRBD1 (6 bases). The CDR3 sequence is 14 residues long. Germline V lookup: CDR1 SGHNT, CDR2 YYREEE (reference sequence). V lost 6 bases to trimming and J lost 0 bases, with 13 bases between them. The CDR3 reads CASTPRDTSYEQYF. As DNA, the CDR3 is TGTGCCAGCACCCCAAGGGACACCTCCTACGAGCAGTACTTC.

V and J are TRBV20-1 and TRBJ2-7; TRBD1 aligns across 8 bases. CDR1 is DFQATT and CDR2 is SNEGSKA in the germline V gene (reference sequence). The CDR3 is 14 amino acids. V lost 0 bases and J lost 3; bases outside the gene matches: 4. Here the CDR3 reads CSARDAGQGYEQYF. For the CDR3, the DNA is TGCAGTGCTAGAGATGCAGGACAGGGCTACGAGCAGTACTTC.

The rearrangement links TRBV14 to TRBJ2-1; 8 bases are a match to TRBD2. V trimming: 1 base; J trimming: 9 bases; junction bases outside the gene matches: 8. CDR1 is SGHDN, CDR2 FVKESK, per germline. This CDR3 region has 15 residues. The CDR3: CASSQVPGGPGEQFF. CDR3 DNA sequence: TGTGCCAGCAGCCAAGTACCGGGAGGGCCCGGTGAGCAGTTCTTC. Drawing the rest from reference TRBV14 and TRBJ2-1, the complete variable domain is EAGVTQFPSHSVIEKGQTVTLRCDPISGHDNLYWYRRVMGKEIKFLLHFVKESKQDESGMPNNRFLAERTGGTYSTLKVQPAELEDSGVYFCASSQVPGGPGEQFFGPGTRLTVL.

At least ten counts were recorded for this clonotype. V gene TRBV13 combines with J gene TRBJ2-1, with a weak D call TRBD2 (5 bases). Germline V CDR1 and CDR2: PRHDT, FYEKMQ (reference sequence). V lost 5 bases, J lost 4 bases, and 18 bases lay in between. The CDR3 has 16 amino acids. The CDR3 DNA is TGTGCCAGCAGCCGGGAAGCCGGGCTAACTTACAATGAGCAGTTCTTC. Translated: CASSREAGLTYNEQFF.

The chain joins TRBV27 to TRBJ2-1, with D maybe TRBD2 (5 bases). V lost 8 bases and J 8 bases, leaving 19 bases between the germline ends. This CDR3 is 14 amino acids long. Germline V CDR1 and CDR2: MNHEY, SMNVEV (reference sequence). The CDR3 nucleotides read TGTGCCAGCCAAGCAATGACGGGGTGGTATGAGCAGTTCTTC. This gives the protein CASQAMTGWYEQFF.

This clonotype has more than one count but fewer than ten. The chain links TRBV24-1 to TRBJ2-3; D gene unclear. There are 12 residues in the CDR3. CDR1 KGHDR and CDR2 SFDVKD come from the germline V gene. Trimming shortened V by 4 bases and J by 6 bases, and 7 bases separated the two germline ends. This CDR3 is CATSDPLDTQYF. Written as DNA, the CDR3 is TGTGCCACCAGTGACCCTCTGGATACGCAGTATTTT.

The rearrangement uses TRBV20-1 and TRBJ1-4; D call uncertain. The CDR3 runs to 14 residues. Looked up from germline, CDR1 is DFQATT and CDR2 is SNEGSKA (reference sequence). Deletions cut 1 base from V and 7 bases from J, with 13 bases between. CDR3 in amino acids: CSARVGIYGEKLFF. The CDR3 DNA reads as TGCAGTGCTAGAGTAGGGATTTACGGTGAAAAACTGTTTTTT.

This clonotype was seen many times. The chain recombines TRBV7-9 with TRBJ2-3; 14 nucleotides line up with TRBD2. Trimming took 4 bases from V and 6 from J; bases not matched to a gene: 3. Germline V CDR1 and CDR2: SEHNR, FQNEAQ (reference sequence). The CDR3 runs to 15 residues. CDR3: CASSSRTSGRDTQYF. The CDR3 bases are TGTGCCAGCAGCTCCCGGACTAGCGGGAGGGATACGCAGTATTTT.

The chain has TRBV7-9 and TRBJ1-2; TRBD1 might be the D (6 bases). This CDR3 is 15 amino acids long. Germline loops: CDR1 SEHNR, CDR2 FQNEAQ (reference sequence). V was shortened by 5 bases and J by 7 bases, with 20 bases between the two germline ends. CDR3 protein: CASSIRGQGIGGYTF. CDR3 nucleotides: TGTGCCAGCAGCATACGGGGCCAGGGGATAGGTGGCTACACCTTC.

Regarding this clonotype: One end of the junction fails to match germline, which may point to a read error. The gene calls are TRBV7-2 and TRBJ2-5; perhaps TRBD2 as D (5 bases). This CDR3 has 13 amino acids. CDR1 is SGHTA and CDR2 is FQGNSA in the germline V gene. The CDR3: CATSRGPEETQYF. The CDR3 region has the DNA TGTGCCACCAGCCGCGGGCCAGAAGAGACCCAGTACTTC. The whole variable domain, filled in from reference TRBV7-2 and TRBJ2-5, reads GAGVSQSPSNKVTEKGKDVELRCDPISGHTALYWYRQSLGQGLEFLIYFQGNSAPDKSGLPSDRFSAERTGGSVSTLTIQRTQQEDSAVYLCATSRGPEETQYFGPGTRLLVL.

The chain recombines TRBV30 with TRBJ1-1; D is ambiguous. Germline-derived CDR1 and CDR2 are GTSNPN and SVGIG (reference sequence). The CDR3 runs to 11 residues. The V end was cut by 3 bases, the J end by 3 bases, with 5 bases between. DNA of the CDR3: TGTGCCTGGAGCCGGGACACTGAAGCTTTCTTT. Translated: CAWSRDTEAFF.

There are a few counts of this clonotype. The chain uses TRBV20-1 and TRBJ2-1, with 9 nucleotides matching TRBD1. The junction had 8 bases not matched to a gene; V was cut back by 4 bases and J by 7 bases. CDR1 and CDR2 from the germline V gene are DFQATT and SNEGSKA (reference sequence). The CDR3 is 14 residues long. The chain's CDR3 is CSAIGTGWVNEQFF. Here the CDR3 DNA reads TGCAGTGCTATAGGGACAGGGTGGGTAAATGAGCAGTTCTTC.

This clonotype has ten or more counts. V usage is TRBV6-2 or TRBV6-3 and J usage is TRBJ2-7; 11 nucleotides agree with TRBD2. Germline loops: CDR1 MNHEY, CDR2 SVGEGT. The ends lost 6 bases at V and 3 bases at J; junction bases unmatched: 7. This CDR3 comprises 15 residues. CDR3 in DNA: TGTGCCAGCAGAGAGACGACTAGCGGGGTCTACGAGCAGTACTTC. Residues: CASRETTSGVYEQYF.

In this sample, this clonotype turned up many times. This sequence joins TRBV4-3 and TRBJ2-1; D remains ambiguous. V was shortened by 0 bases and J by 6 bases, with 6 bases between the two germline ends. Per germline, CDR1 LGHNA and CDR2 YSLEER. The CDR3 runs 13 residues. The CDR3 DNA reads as TGCGCCAGCAGCCAAGAAGAAGGCAATGAGCAGTTCTTC. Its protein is CASSQEEGNEQFF.

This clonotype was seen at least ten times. CDR3: CATSDFVPGNRETQYF. CDR3 sequence (DNA): TGTGCCACCAGTGATTTTGTTCCAGGGAACAGAGAGACCCAGTACTTC. The rearrangement links TRBV24-1 to TRBJ2-5; tentatively, D is TRBD1 (5 bases). The CDR3 is 16 residues long. CDR1 and CDR2 from the germline V gene are KGHDR and SFDVKD. V was shortened by 1 base and J by 4 bases, with 15 bases between the two germline ends.

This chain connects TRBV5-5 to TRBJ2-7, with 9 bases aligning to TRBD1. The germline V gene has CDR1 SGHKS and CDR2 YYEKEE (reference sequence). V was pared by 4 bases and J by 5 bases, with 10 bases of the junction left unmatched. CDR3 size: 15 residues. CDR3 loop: CASSDPGTGSDEQYF. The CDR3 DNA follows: TGTGCCAGCAGCGACCCCGGGACAGGGTCGGACGAGCAGTACTTC.

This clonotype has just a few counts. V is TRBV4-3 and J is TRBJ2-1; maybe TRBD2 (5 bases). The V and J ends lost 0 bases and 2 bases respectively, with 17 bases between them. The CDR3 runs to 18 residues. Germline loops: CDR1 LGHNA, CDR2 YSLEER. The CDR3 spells CASSQDRVLGRAYNEQFF. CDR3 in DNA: TGCGCCAGCAGCCAAGATCGGGTCCTGGGGAGAGCCTACAATGAGCAGTTCTTC.

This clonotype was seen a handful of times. The chain's CDR3 is CASSITGGSTEAFF. As DNA, the CDR3 is TGTGCCAGTAGTATAACAGGGGGGAGCACTGAAGCTTTCTTT. The V and J genes are TRBV19 and TRBJ1-1, with 8 bases matching TRBD1. From germline, CDR1 is LNHDA and CDR2 SQIVND (reference sequence). Germline trimming cut 2 bases from V and 4 bases from J; bases unmatched to any gene: 3. CDR3 length: 14 amino acids.